One and the same sample provided the 30 T cell receptor beta chains below, sequenced in a study of tissue T cells after allogeneic stem cell transplantation. Sequencing used immunoSEQ multiplex PCR; TCRdb keeps in-frame clones, though not all of them. The profile shows 4,000 to 4,500 clones, about 60% of them singletons. Time point noted: mouse harvest day 7 after allogeneic transplant. Mouse grafts combined 10^7 T-cell-depleted bone marrow cells with 10^6 splenic CD5+ T cells. Sequencing was carried out using spleen. The source of these receptors is a female BALB/c mouse given C57BL/6 T cells with graft-versus-host disease after an allogeneic hematopoietic cell transplant.

A word on this clone: Gene names refer to mouse genes. The read ends 1 residue before the CDR3 terminus; that terminus is restored from the germline J gene. V and J are TRBV26 and TRBJ2-1; 9 bases match TRBD1. The ends lost 6 bases at V and 3 bases at J; junction bases unmatched: 3. The length of the CDR3 is 14 residues. CDR1 and CDR2 (germline): KGHPV, FQNQEV (reference sequence). The sequenced CDR3 bases are TGTGCCAGCAGGGTGACAGGGGGCTATGCTGAGCAGTTC. Translated: CASRVTGGYAEQF. From start to end, the CDR3 is CASRVTGGYAEQFF.

As to this clone: Gene names follow the mouse nomenclature. The read ends 1 residue before the CDR3 terminus; that terminus is restored from the germline J gene. V gene TRBV5 combines with J gene TRBJ2-5; the match to TRBD2 covers 10 bases. The J segment lost 2 bases and the V segment lost 1 base, leaving 3 bases of the junction unmatched. This CDR3 comprises 16 residues. Germline V lookup: CDR1 LGHNA, CDR2 YNLKQL (reference sequence). The CDR3 sequence: CASSQAGGAGQDTQYF. Partial CDR3 DNA: TGTGCCAGCAGCCAAGCTGGGGGGGCGGGCCAAGACACCCAGTAC.

This clone was counted only a few times. Gene names and germline refer to mouse. The observed sequence ends 1 residue before the CDR3 terminus, with the missing tail filled in from the germline J gene. This chain uses TRBV20 with TRBJ2-3, with D perhaps TRBD1 (6 bases). The germline V gene has CDR1 GFQATS and CDR2 STVNSAI. There are 13 residues in the CDR3. The ends were cut back, 5 bases at V and 3 bases at J, with 12 bases in the middle. The CDR3 reads CGASQGWAETLYF. Partial CDR3 DNA: TGTGGTGCTTCACAGGGTTGGGCAGAAACGCTGTAT. Looking up the rest from reference TRBV20 and TRBJ2-3 gives the full variable domain: GALVYQYPRRTICKSGTSMRMECQAVGFQATSVAWYRQSPQKTFELIALSTVNSAIKYEQNFTQEKFPISHPNLSFSSMTVLNAYLEDRGLYLCGASQGWAETLYFGSGTRLTVL.

About this clone: All gene names here are mouse names. The read terminates 1 residue before the CDR3 end, so the remaining end is supplied by the germline J gene. The chain couples TRBV1 to TRBJ2-3; D not certain. The germline CDR1 and CDR2 sequences are NSQYPW and LRSPGD (reference sequence). V lost 0 bases, J lost 0 bases, and 7 bases lay in between. This CDR3 has 15 residues. CDR3: CTCSADQSSAETLYF. CDR3 DNA, as far as it was read: TGCACCTGCAGTGCAGATCAATCTAGTGCAGAAACGCTGTAT. The full variable domain, its missing parts supplied by reference TRBV1 and TRBJ2-3, is VTLLEQNPRWRLVPRGQAVNLRCILKNSQYPWMSWYQQDLQKQLQWLFTLRSPGDKEVKSLPGADYLATRVTDTELRLQVANMSQGRTLYCTCSADQSSAETLYFGSGTRLTVL.

A few counts support this clone. Gene names are mouse gene names. The CDR3 goes on 1 residue after the read ends, and that part is filled in from the germline J gene. The gene calls are TRBV31 and TRBJ2-7; 12 bases align to TRBD2. The CDR3 runs to 14 residues. With 3 bases clipped from V and 6 bases from J, the junction kept 6 bases outside the gene matches. Germline-derived CDR1 and CDR2 are GKSSPN and SITVG. The CDR3 spells CAWRQTGGALEQYF. The covered CDR3 bases are TGTGCCTGGAGACAGACTGGGGGGGCGCTTGAACAGTAC.

This clone was detected only a few times. The listed genes are named as in mouse. The read ends 1 residue before the CDR3 terminus; that terminus is restored from the germline J gene. The chain employs TRBV31 and TRBJ2-7; possibly TRBD1 for D (6 bases). Germline CDR1 reads GKSSPN; CDR2 reads SITVG. The CDR3 length is 13 residues. The ends were cut back, 0 bases at V and 1 base at J, with 7 bases in the middle. The CDR3 sequence: CAWSLGTSYEQYF. CDR3 DNA, as far as it was read: TGTGCCTGGAGTCTTGGGACATCCTATGAACAGTAC.

Concerning this clone: Any gene name here is a mouse gene name. The missing CDR3 end, 1 residue past where the read stops, is filled in from the germline J gene. The rearrangement uses TRBV31 and TRBJ2-1; 10 nucleotides agree with TRBD2. After removal of 7 bases from V and 5 bases from J, the junction contained 8 bases not matched to a gene. This CDR3 has 14 residues. Per germline, CDR1 GKSSPN and CDR2 SITVG. CDR3: CAFPGLGGHAEQFF. CDR3 DNA, as far as it was read: TGTGCCTTCCCCGGGCTGGGGGGGCATGCTGAGCAGTTC.

In regard to this clone: All gene names here are mouse names. The read terminates 1 residue ahead of where the CDR3 ends, so the germline J gene completes it. The chain couples TRBV13-1 to TRBJ2-3; D is unclear. Germline-derived CDR1 and CDR2 are NSHNY and SYGAGN. Trimming left V 2 bases short and J 0 bases short, with 1 base between. The CDR3 totals 12 residues. The part of the CDR3 DNA that was read is TGTGCCAGCAGTGACAGTGCAGAAACGCTGTAT. Translating gives CASSDSAETLY. The CDR3 in full is CASSDSAETLYF.

As to this clone: Gene and germline names: mouse. The read terminates 1 residue before the CDR3 end, so the remaining end is supplied by the germline J gene. V gene TRBV12-2 combines with J gene TRBJ2-3; 9 bases are a match to TRBD2. Germline CDR1 and CDR2: SGHLS and HYDKME. Trimming cost V 4 bases and J 0 bases; bases outside gene matches: 4. This CDR3 is built from 15 residues. The CDR3 is CASSHDWGSAETLYF. The CDR3 DNA, read in part, is TGTGCCAGCTCGCACGACTGGGGGAGTGCAGAAACGCTGTAT.

Only a few counts were recorded for this clone. Genes here carry mouse names. The DNA ends 1 residue before the CDR3 does, and the rest of the CDR3 is filled in from the germline J gene. The gene calls are TRBV13-1 and TRBJ2-1; 7 bases map to TRBD2. The CDR3 extends over 15 amino acids. J was trimmed by 1 base and V by 1 base; bases with no gene match: 2. Germline CDR1 NSHNY, CDR2 SYGAGN. CDR3: CASSDPGGNYAEQFF. The sequenced CDR3 bases are TGTGCCAGCAGTGATCCGGGGGGGAACTATGCTGAGCAGTTC.

This clone is medium-sized by share. Here the gene names and germline are mouse. From the germline J gene comes the end of the CDR3, since the read stops 1 residue before it. The V and J genes are TRBV12-2 and TRBJ2-7; TRBD1 might be the D (5 bases). V lost 2 bases and J 0 bases, leaving 7 bases between the germline ends. CDR3 length: 13 amino acids. Germline CDR1 reads SGHLS; CDR2 reads HYDKME. CDR3 bases read: TGTGCCAGCTCTCCAGGGAGCTCCTATGAACAGTAC. It is translated as CASSPGSSYEQY. The whole CDR3 sequence is CASSPGSSYEQYF.

This clone showed up just a few times. Gene names and germline refer to mouse. The CDR3 goes on 1 residue after the read ends, and that part is filled in from the germline J gene. The chain carries TRBV16 and TRBJ2-7; D might be TRBD1 or TRBD2, each matching 6 bases. With 1 base removed from V and 4 bases from J, the gap between germline ends came to 11 bases. The CDR3 is 14 residues long. Per the germline V gene, CDR1 is SGHSA and CDR2 is FRNQAP. The sequenced CDR3 bases are TGTGCAAGCAGCTTAGTTGGGGGCAGTTATGAACAGTAC. This sequence encodes CASSLVGGSYEQY. The entire CDR3 reads CASSLVGGSYEQYF.

Turning to this clone: Gene names and germline refer to mouse. The sequence runs out 1 residue before the end of the CDR3; the remainder is reconstructed from the germline J gene. V gene TRBV3 combines with J gene TRBJ2-1, with TRBD2 identical over 8 bases. This CDR3 is 13 amino acids long. V lost 5 bases, J lost 7 bases, and 4 bases stayed unmatched. Per germline, CDR1 SNHLY and CDR2 FYNGKV (reference sequence). CDR3 DNA (partial): TGTGCCAGCAGCGGGTGGGGGGGAGCTGAGCAGTTC. It specifies CASSGWGGAEQF. The full CDR3 reads CASSGWGGAEQFF.

Details on this clone: Germline and genes: mouse. Coverage ceases 1 residue before the CDR3 finishes, and the germline J gene fills in the end. The V and J genes are TRBV5 and TRBJ2-4, with D tentatively TRBD2 (6 bases). The V and J ends lost 2 bases and 3 bases respectively, with 6 bases between them. CDR3 size: 13 residues. Per the germline V gene, CDR1 is LGHNA and CDR2 is YNLKQL (reference sequence). Incomplete CDR3 DNA: TGTGCCAGCAGCCAACTGGGGCAAAACACCTTGTAC. Its protein is CASSQLGQNTLY. The entire CDR3 protein is CASSQLGQNTLYF.

As concerns this clone: Gene names and germline refer to mouse. The DNA ends 1 residue before the CDR3 does, and the rest of the CDR3 is filled in from the germline J gene. The rearrangement links TRBV14 to TRBJ2-7; 11 bases fit TRBD2. Germline lookup yields CDR1 SGHDT and CDR2 FRDEAV. The length of the CDR3 is 15 residues. The junction had 7 bases not matched to a gene; V was cut back by 5 bases and J by 3 bases. CDR3 amino acids: CASSPDWGAFYEQYF. The covered CDR3 bases are TGTGCCAGCAGCCCGGACTGGGGGGCCTTCTATGAACAGTAC. Full variable domain (missing parts from reference TRBV14 and TRBJ2-7): EAGVTQSPRYAVLQEGQAVSFWCDPISGHDTLYWYQQPRDQGPQLLVYFRDEAVIDNSQLPSDRFSAVRPKGTNSTLKIQSAKQGDTATYLCASSPDWGAFYEQYFGPGTRLTVL.

Of note for this clone: The gene names here belong to mouse. Sequencing ends 1 residue short of the CDR3 end; the germline J gene provides the rest. The chain has TRBV13-2 and TRBJ2-5, with 9 bases that match TRBD1. Germline-derived CDR1 and CDR2 are NNHNN and SYGAGS (reference sequence). The CDR3 has 13 amino acids. V dropped 4 bases and J dropped 8; count of bases not matched to a gene: 5. The CDR3 loop reads CASGPTGGGTQYF. The sequenced CDR3 bases are TGTGCCAGCGGTCCGACAGGGGGAGGCACCCAGTAC.

By share, this clone ranks as large (0.1 to 1%). Gene names are mouse gene names. The CDR3 spells CASSLAGGAFEQYF. CDR3 DNA (partial): TGTGCAAGCAGCTTAGCTGGGGGGGCGTTTGAACAGTAC. This chain links TRBV16 with TRBJ2-7; 10 positions agree with TRBD2. The read ends 1 residue shy of where the CDR3 ends; the end is completed using the germline J gene. This CDR3 is built from 14 residues. Germline-derived CDR1 and CDR2 are SGHSA and FRNQAP. V trimming: 1 base; J trimming: 6 bases; junction bases outside the gene matches: 3.

A word on this clone: The junction differs from germline at one of its ends, possibly a read error. Gene names and germline match the mouse. Incomplete CDR3 DNA: TGTGGTGCTGGGGACTGGGGGCAAAACACCTTGTAC. Its translation is CGAGDWGQNTLY. The full-length CDR3 reads as CGAGDWGQNTLYF. The chain is built from TRBV20 and TRBJ2-4; 11 positions agree with TRBD2. The read falls 1 residue short of the CDR3 end, and the missing part is taken from the germline J gene. This CDR3 has 13 residues. Germline loops: CDR1 GFQATS, CDR2 STVNSAI.

On this clone itself: Gene names are mouse gene names. The sequenced fragment ends 1 residue before the CDR3 boundary, so the rest is inferred from the germline J gene. The chain carries TRBV15 and TRBJ2-1; TRBD2 agrees at 8 bases. J gave up 0 bases and V 7 bases, and 8 bases lay outside the gene matches. The CDR3 covers 16 residues. Germline CDR1 reads SGHND; CDR2 reads FRSKSL. CDR3 loop: CASTRLGGYNYAEQFF. The sequenced part of the CDR3 DNA is TGTGCCAGCACGAGGCTGGGGGGTTATAACTATGCTGAGCAGTTC.

In the case of this clone: The gene symbols are mouse symbols. The CDR3 reads CASSLGTGYAEQFF. Partial CDR3 DNA: TGTGCTAGCAGTTTAGGGACAGGATATGCTGAGCAGTTC. The V call is TRBV29, the J call TRBJ2-1; 8 bases match TRBD1. The read terminates 1 residue before the CDR3 end, so the remaining end is supplied by the germline J gene. CDR3 length: 14 residues. Per germline, CDR1 MSHET and CDR2 SYDVDS. The junction had 1 base not matched to a gene; V was cut back by 2 bases and J by 4 bases.

This clone was recorded a few times. Gene names follow the mouse nomenclature. The read halts 1 residue ahead of the CDR3 end, with the missing end drawn from the germline J gene. The V gene is TRBV12-1, the J gene TRBJ2-7; D is possibly TRBD2 (6 bases). Trimming pared 4 bases from V and 4 bases from J, leaving 10 bases between. Germline-derived CDR1 and CDR2 are SGHSN and HYEKVE. The CDR3 is 12 amino acids. The chain's CDR3 is CASSPTGYEQYF. The CDR3 DNA, read in part, is TGTGCCAGCTCCCCCACTGGGTATGAACAGTAC. The whole variable domain, remainder taken from reference TRBV12-1 and TRBJ2-7, is DSGVVQSPRHIIKEKGGRSVLTCIPISGHSNVVWYQQTLGKELKFLIQHYEKVERDKGFLPSRFSVQQFDDYHSEMNMSALELEDSAMYFCASSPTGYEQYFGPGTRLTVL.

Of note for this clone: Each gene name is a mouse one. From the germline J gene comes the end of the CDR3, since the read stops 1 residue before it. The chain combines TRBV16 with TRBJ2-5, with D unresolved. This CDR3 has 11 amino acids. Germline V lookup: CDR1 SGHSA, CDR2 FRNQAP. V lost 0 bases to trimming and J lost 6 bases, with 1 base between them. This CDR3 reads CASSLDDTQYF. The CDR3 bases that were read are TGTGCAAGCAGCTTAGATGACACCCAGTAC.

About this clone: Any gene name here is a mouse gene name. The read terminates 1 residue before the CDR3 end, so the remaining end is supplied by the germline J gene. The chain recombines TRBV26 with TRBJ2-7; 7 bases align to TRBD1. CDR3 length: 13 amino acids. CDR1 and CDR2 (germline): KGHPV, FQNQEV (reference sequence). V trimming: 0 bases; J trimming: 7 bases; junction bases outside the gene matches: 3. CDR3 DNA, as far as it was read: TGTGCCAGCAGTCTGTCGAACAGGGGCGAACAGTAC. Its translation is CASSLSNRGEQY. The entire CDR3 protein reads CASSLSNRGEQYF.

This clone was counted between two and nine times. Any gene name here is a mouse gene name. The read falls 1 residue short of the CDR3 end, and the missing part is taken from the germline J gene. The chain is built from TRBV5 and TRBJ2-3; tentative D call: TRBD1 (6 bases). Germline loops: CDR1 LGHNA, CDR2 YNLKQL (reference sequence). Trimming took 4 bases from V and 2 from J, leaving 10 bases between them. The CDR3 loop spans 14 amino acids. Partial CDR3 DNA: TGTGCCAGCAGCCCCCACAGGGATGCAGAAACGCTGTAT. Translating it yields CASSPHRDAETLY. The CDR3 in its entirety is CASSPHRDAETLYF.

With respect to this clone: Gene names are the mouse ones. The CDR3 is cut off 1 residue early in the read; its end comes from the germline J gene. V and J are TRBV19 and TRBJ2-2; TRBD1 might be the D (6 bases). There are 13 residues in the CDR3. Germline CDR1 reads FNHDT; CDR2 reads SITEND (reference sequence). Trimming cost V 4 bases and J 4 bases, with 8 bases left between them. The chain's CDR3 is CASSPGATGQLYF. The CDR3 bases that were read are TGTGCCAGCAGTCCAGGGGCCACCGGGCAGCTCTAC.

On this clone itself: Germline and genes: mouse. The read ends 1 residue before the CDR3 terminus; that terminus is restored from the germline J gene. The rearrangement links TRBV13-2 to TRBJ2-2; 8 bases are a match to TRBD1. The CDR3 contains 15 residues. Germline loops: CDR1 NNHNN, CDR2 SYGAGS (reference sequence). V gave up 3 bases and J gave up 4 bases; unmatched junction bases: 5. The CDR3 bases that were read are TGTGCCAGCGGTGGGACAGGGAGCGGCACCGGGCAGCTCTAC. Residues: CASGGTGSGTGQLY. The CDR3, in full, reads CASGGTGSGTGQLYF.

Note on this clone: Each gene name is a mouse one. The read halts 1 residue ahead of the CDR3 end, with the missing end drawn from the germline J gene. The V call is TRBV13-3, the J call TRBJ2-5; D remains ambiguous. Germline V gene data show CDR1 as NNHDY and CDR2 as SYVADS. The V and J ends lost 5 bases and 2 bases respectively, with 6 bases between them. The CDR3 totals 12 residues. The CDR3 reads CASRDRQDTQYF. CDR3 DNA (partial): TGTGCCAGCAGGGACCGCCAAGACACCCAGTAC.

On this clone itself: Gene names and germline refer to mouse. The read gets to within 1 residue of the CDR3 end, and the germline J gene fills in the rest. This chain links TRBV13-1 with TRBJ2-5, with 8 bases aligning to TRBD2. The ends lost 5 bases at V and 2 bases at J; junction bases unmatched: 1. CDR1 and CDR2 from the germline V gene are NSHNY and SYGAGN. The CDR3 is 13 amino acids. The part of the CDR3 DNA that was read is TGTGCCAGCAGAACTGGGGGCCAAGACACCCAGTAC. Residues: CASRTGGQDTQY. The entire CDR3 protein is CASRTGGQDTQYF.

Remarks on this clone: Gene names denote mouse genes. The read finishes 1 residue shy of the CDR3 end, and the germline J gene is used to complete it. This chain links TRBV13-1 with TRBJ1-1, with 7 nucleotides matching TRBD1. V shed 1 base and J 1 base; nucleotides not matched to a gene: 1. The germline CDR1 and CDR2 sequences are NSHNY and SYGAGN. The CDR3 is 14 residues long. This CDR3 is CASSDYRGNTEVFF. CDR3 bases read: TGTGCCAGCAGTGATTACAGGGGGAACACAGAAGTCTTC.

In its sample, this clone ranks as medium-sized. Genes and germline are mouse. The read comes to an end 1 residue before the CDR3 does, leaving the germline J gene to fill in the end. V usage is TRBV12-1 and J usage is TRBJ2-7; possibly TRBD1 or TRBD2 for D (5 bases each). Germline V gives CDR1 SGHSN, CDR2 HYEKVE. CDR3 length equals 12 residues. V lost 0 bases and J lost 7, with 9 bases in between. The covered CDR3 bases are TGTGCCAGCTCTCTCGGGGGTGGAGAACAGTAC. Translated: CASSLGGGEQY. The full CDR3 protein reads CASSLGGGEQYF.